This TCR beta chain was recovered during a study of cytomegalovirus exposure and HLA in healthy donors. Study-wide results and limits: A later analysis associated some 18,000 TCR beta sequences with HLA alleles at a 0.05 false discovery rate.

Though probably carrying unrecorded immune exposures, donors were nominally healthy at sampling. As regards this clone: Its antigen remains unidentified.

Both 60 Vbeta primers and 13 Jbeta primers went into the PCR. Data came from immunoSEQ multiplex PCR; TCRdb stores just in-frame clones and leaves some out. The sample carries roughly 200,000 clones, roughly three quarters recorded once. The ends were cut back, 5 bases at V and 1 base at J, with 9 bases in the middle. Germline V CDR1 and CDR2: SGDLS, YYNGEE. The CDR3 runs to 13 residues. The sequence derives from a male donor in good health and CMV-seronegative. The sample taken for sequencing was PBMCs. The J gene is TRBJ1-1, the V gene TRBV9; D uncertain. The CDR3 sequence: CASSRAGNTEAFF. The CDR3 DNA follows: TGTGCCAGCAGTAGGGCGGGGAACACTGAAGCTTTCTTT.